The entry below describes one TCR beta chain. Each CDR3 protein is one row after TCRdb ran MiXCR on the 5' RACE reads. The profile covers 85,000 to 120,000 distinct CDR3 sequences, with about 15% appearing a single time and 28% taken by the ten largest. Trimming took off 5 bases at V and 4 bases at J, with 10 bases between the two ends. The length of the CDR3 is 13 residues. Germline assignment: CDR1 MNHEY and CDR2 SVGAGI. This record belongs to a study of T-cell memory formation after mild COVID-19. Study-wide background: TCR clusters largely stayed donor specific.

The sample was PBMCs or a T cell subset sorted from them (not recorded which). The chain joins TRBV6-5 to TRBJ2-3; possibly TRBD2 for D (6 bases). This TCR was sampled from an adult woman who had mild COVID-19 (a few samples of this study predate the infection). Cell type and time point are not known. The CDR3 is CASSPGVSDTQYF. CDR3 nucleotides: TGTGCCAGCAGTCCGGGGGTCTCAGATACGCAGTATTTT.